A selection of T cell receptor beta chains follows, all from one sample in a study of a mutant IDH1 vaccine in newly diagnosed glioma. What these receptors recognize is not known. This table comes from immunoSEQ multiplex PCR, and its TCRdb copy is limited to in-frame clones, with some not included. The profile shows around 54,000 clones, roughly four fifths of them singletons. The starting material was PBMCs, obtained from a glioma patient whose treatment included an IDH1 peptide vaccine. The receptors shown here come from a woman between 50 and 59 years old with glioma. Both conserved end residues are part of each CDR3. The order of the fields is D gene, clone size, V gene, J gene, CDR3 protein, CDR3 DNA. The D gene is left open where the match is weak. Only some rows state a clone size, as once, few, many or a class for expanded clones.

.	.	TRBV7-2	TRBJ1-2	CASSSIPTESAGYTF	TGTGCCAGCAGCTCCATCCCGACAGAGAGTGCTGGCTACACCTTC
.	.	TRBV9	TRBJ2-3	CASSAFETGPTDTQYF	TGTGCCAGCAGCGCCTTCGAGACGGGGCCCACAGATACGCAGTATTTT
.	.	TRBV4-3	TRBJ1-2	CASSQGRYWRVDGYTF	TGCGCCAGCAGCCAAGGCCGCTATTGGAGGGTAGATGGCTACACCTTC
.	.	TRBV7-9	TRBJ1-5	CASSSKGTPNQPQHF	TGTGCCAGCAGCTCTAAGGGGACACCTAATCAGCCCCAGCATTTT
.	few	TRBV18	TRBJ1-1	CASSETVNTEAFF	TGTGCCAGCTCAGAGACAGTGAACACTGAAGCTTTCTTT
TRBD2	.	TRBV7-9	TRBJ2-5	CASSLGLAGGQETQYF	TGTGCCAGCAGCTTGGGGCTAGCGGGGGGCCAAGAGACCCAGTACTTC
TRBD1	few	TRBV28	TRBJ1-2	CASSLEQGNYGYTF	TGTGCCAGCAGTTTAGAACAGGGGAACTATGGCTACACCTTC
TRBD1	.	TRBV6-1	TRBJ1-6	CASRRTGAGSPLHF	TGTGCCAGCAGACGGACAGGAGCGGGGTCACCCCTCCACTTT
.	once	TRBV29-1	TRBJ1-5	CSVGIGGTGNQPQHF	TGCAGCGTTGGGATTGGGGGTACGGGCAATCAGCCCCAGCATTTT
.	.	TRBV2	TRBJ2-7	CAASQGRSNSYEQYF	TGTGCCGCAAGCCAGGGCCGCTCAAACTCCTACGAGCAGTACTTC
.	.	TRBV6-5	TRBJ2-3	CASSQTGTREDTQYF	TGTGCCAGCAGCCAGACCGGGACCCGAGAGGATACGCAGTATTTT
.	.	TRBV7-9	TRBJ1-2	CASSLVSYGYTF	TGTGCCAGCAGCTTAGTTAGTTATGGCTACACCTTC
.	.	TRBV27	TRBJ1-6	CASTSAGSPLHF	TGTGCCAGCACCTCCGCTGGTTCACCCCTCCACTTT
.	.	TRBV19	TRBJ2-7	CASSIPGSYEQYF	TGTGCCAGTAGTATACCAGGCAGCTACGAGCAGTACTTC
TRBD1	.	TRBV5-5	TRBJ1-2	CASSLNPAGRQGQSDYGYTF	TGTGCCAGCAGCTTAAACCCCGCCGGTCGACAGGGCCAATCGGACTATGGCTACACCTTC
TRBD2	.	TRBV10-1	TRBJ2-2	CASSGGLAGTGELFF	TGCGCCAGCAGTGGGGGACTAGCGGGAACCGGGGAGCTGTTTTTT
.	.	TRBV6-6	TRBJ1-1	CASSYSGGGDEAFF	TGTGCCAGCAGTTACTCGGGAGGGGGGGATGAAGCTTTCTTT
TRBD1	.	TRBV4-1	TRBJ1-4	CASSRGGGGDNEKLFF	TGCGCCAGCAGCCGAGGGGGCGGGGGTGATAATGAAAAACTGTTTTTT
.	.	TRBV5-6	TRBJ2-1	CASGRQESWDNEQFF	TGTGCCAGCGGGAGACAGGAGTCATGGGACAATGAGCAGTTCTTC
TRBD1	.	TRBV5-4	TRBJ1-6	CASSPGQGASNSPLHF	TGTGCCAGCAGCCCAGGACAGGGGGCCTCAAATTCACCCCTCCACTTT
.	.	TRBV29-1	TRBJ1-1	CSVGLDTEAFF	TGCAGCGTGGGGCTGGACACTGAAGCTTTCTTT
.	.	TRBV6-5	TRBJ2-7	CASSLVGAYEQYF	TGTGCCAGCAGCCTGGTCGGGGCCTACGAGCAGTACTTC
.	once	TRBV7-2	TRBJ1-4	CASSRGLANEKLFF	TGTGCCAGCAGCCGGGGACTAGCTAATGAAAAACTGTTTTTT
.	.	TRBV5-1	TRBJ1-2	CASSLQGDGWGYTF	TGCGCCAGCAGCTTACAGGGCGATGGTTGGGGCTACACCTTC
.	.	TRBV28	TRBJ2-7	CASSSRTGAYEQYF	TGTGCCAGCAGTTCAAGGACGGGGGCCTACGAGCAGTACTTC
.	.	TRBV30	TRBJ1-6	CAWSFSTSGTYNSPLHF	TGTGCCTGGAGTTTTTCGACCTCGGGGACCTATAATTCACCCCTCCACTTT
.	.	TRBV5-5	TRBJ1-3	CASSLDRFSGNTIYF	TGTGCCAGCAGCCTAGACAGGTTCTCTGGAAACACCATATATTTT
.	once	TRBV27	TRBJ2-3	CASSFGVVDTQYF	TGTGCCAGCAGTTTCGGAGTTGTGGATACGCAGTATTTT
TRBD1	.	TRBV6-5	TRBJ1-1	CASTETGGVTEAFF	TGTGCCAGCACCGAGACAGGGGGCGTCACTGAAGCTTTCTTT
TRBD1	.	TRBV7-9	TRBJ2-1	CASSLKVEGGDEQFF	TGTGCCAGCAGCTTAAAGGTTGAAGGGGGCGATGAGCAGTTCTTC
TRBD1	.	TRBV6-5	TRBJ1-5	CASSYGTGSNQPQHF	TGTGCCAGCAGTTACGGGACAGGGAGCAATCAGCCCCAGCATTTT
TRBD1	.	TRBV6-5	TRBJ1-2	CASRSQGAWTF	TGTGCCAGCAGGAGCCAGGGGGCTTGGACCTTC
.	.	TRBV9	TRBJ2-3	CASSVESVSPDTQYF	TGTGCCAGCAGCGTAGAGTCTGTCAGCCCAGATACGCAGTATTTT
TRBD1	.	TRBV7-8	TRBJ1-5	CASSQTGAIQPQHF	TGTGCCAGCAGCCAGACAGGGGCCATTCAGCCCCAGCATTTT
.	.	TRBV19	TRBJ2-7	CASSMGGASAEQYF	TGTGCCAGTAGTATGGGTGGGGCTTCGGCCGAGCAGTACTTC
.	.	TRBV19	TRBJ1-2	CASSGGVSYGYTF	TGTGCCAGTAGTGGTGGAGTTTCCTATGGCTACACCTTC
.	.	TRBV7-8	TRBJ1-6	CASSSTASSYNSPLHF	TGTGCCAGCAGCTCCACAGCAAGCTCCTATAATTCACCCCTCCACTTT
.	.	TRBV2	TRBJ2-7	CASSEERVRVEQYF	TGTGCCAGCAGTGAAGAGAGAGTACGTGTCGAGCAGTACTTC
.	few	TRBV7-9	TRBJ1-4	CASSSNRDATNEKLFF	TGTGCCAGCAGCAGCAACAGGGACGCAACTAATGAAAAACTGTTTTTT
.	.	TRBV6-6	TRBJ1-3	CASSGGAGGNTIYF	TGTGCCAGCAGTGGTGGGGCAGGGGGAAACACCATATATTTT
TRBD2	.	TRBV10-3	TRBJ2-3	CAITAAGDTDTQYF	TGTGCCATCACGGCAGCGGGGGACACAGATACGCAGTATTTT
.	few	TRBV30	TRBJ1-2	CAWNLSGGSGGYTF	TGTGCCTGGAACCTCAGCGGGGGCTCGGGTGGCTACACCTTC
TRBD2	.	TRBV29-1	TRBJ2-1	CSVLGLADYNEQFF	TGCAGCGTGCTAGGACTAGCGGACTACAATGAGCAGTTCTTC
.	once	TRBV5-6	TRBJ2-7	CASSWSGDRLYEQYF	TGTGCCAGCAGCTGGTCGGGGGACAGACTCTACGAGCAGTACTTC
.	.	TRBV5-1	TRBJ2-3	CASSSRQGSTDTQYF	TGCGCCAGCAGCTCCCGGCAGGGGAGCACAGATACGCAGTATTTT
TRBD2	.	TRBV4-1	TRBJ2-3	CASSQGGRGTQYF	TGCGCCAGCAGCCAAGGTGGGAGGGGTACGCAGTATTTT
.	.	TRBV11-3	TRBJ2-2	CASSRQGGGGELFF	TGTGCCAGCAGCCGCCAGGGTGGAGGCGGGGAGCTGTTTTTT
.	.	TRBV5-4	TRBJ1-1	CASSLLGQLNTEAFF	TGTGCCAGCAGCTTGCTGGGGCAGCTGAACACTGAAGCTTTCTTT
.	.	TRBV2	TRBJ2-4	CASSEGFKRSYF	TGTGCCAGCAGTGAAGGATTCAAGAGGTCGTACTTC
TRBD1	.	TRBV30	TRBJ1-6	CAWSDSGQGVGSYNSPLHF	TGTGCCTGGAGCGATTCCGGACAGGGTGTAGGCTCCTATAATTCACCCCTCCACTTT
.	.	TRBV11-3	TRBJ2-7	CASSLLSYEQYF	TGTGCCAGCAGCTTGCTCTCCTACGAGCAGTACTTC
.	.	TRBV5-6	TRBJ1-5	CASSLGGYSNQPQHF	TGTGCCAGCAGCTTGGGGGGGTATAGCAATCAGCCCCAGCATTTT
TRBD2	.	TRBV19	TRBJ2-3	CASSVSGGADTQYF	TGTGCCAGTAGTGTTAGCGGGGGGGCAGATACGCAGTATTTT
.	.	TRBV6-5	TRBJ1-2	CASRVQEQYGYTF	TGTGCCAGCAGGGTACAGGAGCAGTATGGCTACACCTTC